This T cell receptor beta chain was profiled in a study of blood T cell repertoires in COVID-19. This CDR3 contains 15 residues. Deletions cut 7 bases from V and 0 bases from J, with 14 bases between. Germline CDR1 SGHNT, CDR2 YYREEE (reference sequence). The authors' processing: Nucleated cell counts were estimated from reference gene primer amplification. Data came from immunoSEQ multiplex PCR; TCRdb stores just in-frame clones and leaves some out. V, J and clone size were drawn from that table, and D and trimming were deduced from the DNA. Counted here are about 120,000 clones, about four fifths occurring once; the ten biggest clones make up approximately 12%.

The material sequenced was peripheral blood. The TCR originated in a man aged 55-75 years with acute or convalescent COVID-19. The genes are TRBV5-4 and TRBJ1-3; no firm D call. CDR3 residues: CASSPDGSSGNTIYF. CDR3 nucleotide sequence: TGTGCCAGCTCACCCGACGGGAGCTCTGGAAACACCATATATTTT.